This TCR beta chain was recovered during a study of blood T cell repertoires in COVID-19. Repertoires were generated with immunoSEQ multiplex PCR, while TCRdb's copy carries only in-frame clones and drops some. The sample lists roughly 310,000 clones; 90% were seen once. Germline CDR1 reads SGDLS; CDR2 reads YYNGEE. Trimming shortened V by 3 bases and J by 6 bases, and 9 bases separated the two germline ends. This CDR3 has 12 amino acids. The TCR comes from a man aged 55 to 70 who had recovered from COVID-19. This sequence joins TRBV9 and TRBJ1-2; possibly TRBD1 for D (6 bases). Material: PBMCs or T cells enriched from blood (not recorded which). The CDR3 region is CASSAYRDGYTF. The CDR3 DNA is TGTGCCAGCAGCGCCTACAGGGATGGCTACACCTTC.